Listed here are 27 T cell receptor beta chains from one sample, sequenced in a study of cytomegalovirus exposure and HLA in healthy donors. In the PCR, 60 Vbeta and 13 Jbeta primers were used. Sequenced by immunoSEQ multiplex PCR; TCRdb stores in-frame clones only, minus some. The sample lists roughly 200,000 clones; more than 60% were seen once. The sample taken for sequencing was PBMCs. These receptors were taken from a woman between 25 and 40 years old in good health and CMV-seropositive.

This clone was seen only once. The chain has TRBV18 and TRBJ2-5, with D possibly matching TRBD2 (5 bases). The CDR3 length is 14 residues. Germline V CDR1 and CDR2: KGHSH, LQKENI. V lost 4 bases to trimming and J lost 2 bases, with 11 bases between them. This CDR3 is CASSRERLQETQYF. In DNA, the CDR3 is TGTGCCAGCTCACGGGAGCGCCTACAAGAGACCCAGTACTTC.

This chain uses TRBV7-2 with TRBJ1-6; possibly TRBD1 for D (6 bases). V was cut by 5 bases and J by 13 bases, with 12 bases left in between. The germline V gene has CDR1 SGHTA and CDR2 FQGNSA. CDR3 size: 12 residues. CDR3 sequence: CASSGGGSPLHF. CDR3 bases: TGTGCCAGCAGCGGGGGCGGATCTCCCCTCCACTTT.

The chain is built from TRBV10-3 and TRBJ2-3, with 7 bases aligning to TRBD1. Germline values: CDR1 ENHRY, CDR2 SYGVKD. This CDR3 is 16 amino acids long. The J segment lost 0 bases and the V segment lost 3 bases, leaving 6 bases of the junction unmatched. DNA for the CDR3: TGTGCCATCAGTGAATATGACAGGGCAAGCACAGATACGCAGTATTTT. This codes for CAISEYDRASTDTQYF.

The CDR3 here is CASSDSRGAGETQYF. The CDR3 region has the DNA TGTGCCAGCAGCGATTCCCGGGGGGCTGGGGAGACCCAGTACTTC. This rearrangement joins TRBV11-2 to TRBJ2-5; TRBD2 is a possible D gene (7 bases). CDR1 is SGHAT, CDR2 FQNNGV, per germline. CDR3 length: 15 amino acids. V lost 5 bases, J lost 5 bases, and 18 bases lay in between.

The chain links TRBV6-1 to TRBJ2-7, with D maybe TRBD2 (5 bases). With 3 bases removed from V and 2 bases from J, the gap between germline ends came to 14 bases. CDR1 and CDR2 (germline): MNHNS, SASEGT. The CDR3 runs to 15 residues. For the CDR3, the DNA is TGTGCCAGCAGTGACAGACTACCCTATACCTACGAGCAGTACTTC. Its translation: CASSDRLPYTYEQYF.

The rearrangement uses TRBV4-3 and TRBJ2-5, with 7 bases identical to TRBD1. V dropped 4 bases and J dropped 4; count of bases not matched to a gene: 9. The CDR3 length is 15 residues. Germline V gives CDR1 LGHNA, CDR2 YSLEER. Here the CDR3 DNA reads TGCGCCAGCAGCCGAACTATAGACAGGGCAGAGACCCAGTACTTC. Translated, it gives CASSRTIDRAETQYF.

The chain is built from TRBV19 and TRBJ1-3; D might be TRBD1 (5 bases). CDR1 is LNHDA and CDR2 is SQIVND in the germline V gene (reference sequence). Deletions cut 3 bases from V and 0 bases from J, with 15 bases between. The CDR3 loop spans 17 amino acids. CDR3 nucleotide sequence: TGTGCCAGTAGTATCGGAGGGGTCATAAGCTCTGGAAACACCATATATTTT. Protein product: CASSIGGVISSGNTIYF.

The rearrangement uses TRBV2 and TRBJ1-3, with a possible D match to TRBD1 (6 bases). The CDR3 length is 14 residues. The V and J ends lost 8 bases and 4 bases respectively, with 15 bases between them. Germline V gene lookup returns CDR1 SNHLY and CDR2 FYNNEI. This CDR3 reads CASGQGWPGNTIYF. For the CDR3, the DNA is TGTGCCAGCGGCCAGGGGTGGCCGGGAAACACCATATATTTT.

The CDR3 DNA reads as TGTGCCAGCGGTTGGGGGGGCAATCAGCCCCAGCATTTT. Translation gives CASGWGGNQPQHF. The chain combines TRBV6-6 with TRBJ1-5; possibly TRBD1 for D (5 bases). This CDR3 has 13 residues. V was cut by 8 bases and J by 2 bases, with 10 bases left in between. Germline V gives CDR1 MNHNY, CDR2 SVGAGI (reference sequence).

This chain uses TRBV6-5 with TRBJ2-7; TRBD1 matches at 8 bases. V gave up 0 bases and J gave up 0 bases; unmatched junction bases: 1. The CDR3 contains 15 residues. Germline assignment: CDR1 MNHEY and CDR2 SVGAGI. The CDR3 sequence is CASSYSGQDSYEQYF. CDR3 in DNA: TGTGCCAGCAGTTACTCGGGACAGGACTCCTACGAGCAGTACTTC.

This chain uses TRBV6-5 with TRBJ2-5; the D gene is possibly TRBD1 (5 bases). The end of the DNA fits TRBJ2-7 better, so the J call may be wrong. The germline CDR1 and CDR2 sequences are MNHEY and SVGAGI. The CDR3 runs to 13 residues. CDR3 region: CASRKQGTYEQYF. DNA of the CDR3: TGTGCCAGCAGAAAGCAGGGCACCTACGAGCAGTACTTC.

The V gene is TRBV21-1, the J gene TRBJ2-7; no DNA check was done on the table's D call, TRBD2. TRBV21-1 constitutes a pseudogene. CDR3 length equals 13 residues. The DNA for the CDR3 is TGTGCCAGCAGCAAAACCCTGCGGTACGAGCAGTACTTC. This translates into CASSKTLRYEQYF.

This chain joins TRBV11-3 and TRBJ2-7; 9 nucleotides agree with TRBD1. In germline, CDR1 is SGHNT, CDR2 YENEEA. This CDR3 has 15 residues. V lost 5 bases to trimming and J lost 2 bases; unmatched junction nucleotides: 7. Written as DNA, the CDR3 is TGTGCCAGCAGCCCGAACAGGGGGCGCACCTACGAGCAGTACTTC. This encodes CASSPNRGRTYEQYF.

The V call is TRBV11-2, the J call TRBJ2-1; a possible D gene is TRBD1 (6 bases). CDR3 length equals 16 residues. Germline V CDR1 and CDR2: SGHAT, FQNNGV. Trimming removed 5 bases from V and 6 bases from J, with 20 bases in between. In DNA form, the CDR3 reads TGTGCCAGCAGCGGTTATACAGGGCGCCCGGGCAATGAGCAGTTCTTC. Residues: CASSGYTGRPGNEQFF.

Of note for this clone: The CDR3 ends on some other residue instead of the conserved phenylalanine or tryptophan, so this is likely a read error. It is unclear where the CDR3 begins or ends on the DNA, so no DNA is shown, and the CDR3 is as TCRdb lists it. The chain recombines TRBV6-6 with TRBJ1-2; the D call of TRBD1 is as the table states it, not checked on the DNA. Germline assignment: CDR1 MNHNY and CDR2 SVGAGI (reference sequence). The CDR3 length equals 13 residues, ends included. Here the CDR3 reads CASSRTGGPGEDL.

The V and J genes are TRBV5-6 and TRBJ2-1; 12 bases map to TRBD2. Germline V gene data show CDR1 as SGHDT and CDR2 as YYEEEE. This CDR3 spans 15 amino acids. The V and J ends lost 4 bases and 8 bases, in that order; junction bases with no gene match: 7. The CDR3 protein is CASSRGTSGRDEQFF. DNA for the CDR3: TGTGCCAGCAGCCGGGGGACTAGCGGGCGCGATGAGCAGTTCTTC.

The gene calls are TRBV28 and TRBJ2-7; no clear D. Germline CDR1 reads MDHEN; CDR2 reads SYDVKM. The CDR3 runs 13 residues. Trimming removed 2 bases from V and 2 bases from J, with 7 bases in between. CDR3 protein: CASSLQNPYEQYF. In nucleotides, the CDR3 is TGTGCCAGCAGTTTACAGAATCCCTACGAGCAGTACTTC.

The rearrangement links TRBV5-1 to TRBJ1-2; 8 bases line up with TRBD1. Looked up from germline, CDR1 is SGHRS and CDR2 is YFSETQ. Trimming at V came to 5 bases and at J to 3 bases, leaving 15 bases not matched to a gene. The CDR3 is 17 residues long. The CDR3 region has the DNA TGCGCCAGCAGTCTGTACCAACGGACAGGGTGGGACTATGGCTACACCTTC. Translation: CASSLYQRTGWDYGYTF.

The CDR3 loop is CASAMQGGTEAFF. As DNA, the CDR3 is TGTGCTAGTGCCATGCAGGGGGGCACTGAAGCTTTCTTT. The genes are TRBV12-5 and TRBJ1-1; 7 bases fit TRBD1. Germline trimming cut 7 bases from V and 4 bases from J; bases unmatched to any gene: 6. Germline V gives CDR1 LGHNT, CDR2 FRNRAP. The CDR3 extends over 13 amino acids.

In its sample, this clone was seen a few times. V gene TRBV7-8 combines with J gene TRBJ2-2; tentatively, D is TRBD2 (6 bases). The V gene's germline CDR1 is SGHVS and CDR2 FQNEAQ. V lost 6 bases, J lost 4 bases, and 15 bases lay in between. The CDR3 contains 15 residues. In nucleotides, the CDR3 is TGTGCCAGCAGACTACCCACGGGGGTCACCGGGGAGCTGTTTTTT. It translates to CASRLPTGVTGELFF.

As regards this clone: A read error may account for a junction end that differs from germline. The V and J genes are TRBV11-1 and TRBJ1-1; weak D call: TRBD1 (5 bases). Looked up from germline, CDR1 is SGHAT and CDR2 is FQDESV (reference sequence). The length of the CDR3 is 15 residues. The CDR3 here is CAGSLDSRVPTEAFF. For the CDR3, the DNA is TGTGCCGGCAGCTTAGATAGCAGGGTACCCACTGAAGCTTTCTTT.

This chain uses TRBV11-3 with TRBJ2-7, with 9 bases matching TRBD1. Germline CDR1 reads SGHNT; CDR2 reads YENEEA. The CDR3 extends over 15 amino acids. Losses at the gene ends were 0 bases for V and 2 bases for J; bases not matched to a gene: 2. CDR3 nucleotide sequence: TGTGCCAGCAGCTTAGAACAGGGGGCGACCTACGAGCAGTACTTC. It specifies CASSLEQGATYEQYF.

The CDR3 DNA reads as TGTGCCAGCAGACCCGGACAGGTCAATCAGCCCCAGCATTTT. This sequence encodes CASRPGQVNQPQHF. The chain employs TRBV2 and TRBJ1-5; 7 nucleotides match TRBD1. The trim removed 6 bases at V and 3 bases at J, leaving 5 bases unmatched. The CDR3 has 14 residues. Germline-derived CDR1 and CDR2 are SNHLY and FYNNEI.

J is TRBJ2-7 and V is TRBV6-5; no reliable D call. CDR3 length: 15 amino acids. V was cut by 2 bases and J by 4 bases, with 15 bases left in between. CDR1 and CDR2 from the germline V gene are MNHEY and SVGAGI. The CDR3 protein is CASSYASPGFYEQYF. The DNA for the CDR3 is TGTGCCAGCAGTTACGCCAGTCCGGGTTTTTACGAGCAGTACTTC.

V gene TRBV4-2 combines with J gene TRBJ2-2; TRBD2 agrees at 16 bases. Germline V gene data show CDR1 as LGHNA and CDR2 as YNFKEQ. This CDR3 comprises 18 residues. J lost 6 bases, V lost 3 bases, and 7 bases had no gene match. The DNA of the CDR3 is TGTGCCAGCAGCCATCCAGGGACTAGCGGGGGGGAGGCCGGGGAGCTGTTTTTT. Translated, it gives CASSHPGTSGGEAGELFF.

J is TRBJ2-5 and V is TRBV19; D is possibly TRBD2 (6 bases). The CDR3 totals 16 residues. V lost 3 bases, J lost 3 bases, and 17 bases lay in between. Germline V gene data show CDR1 as LNHDA and CDR2 as SQIVND (reference sequence). The CDR3 sequence is CASSIGGSGPKETQYF. CDR3 in DNA: TGTGCCAGTAGTATTGGGGGGTCTGGGCCCAAAGAGACCCAGTACTTC.

In this sample, this clone turned up once. V gene TRBV11-2 combines with J gene TRBJ2-1; perhaps TRBD1 as D (5 bases). The CDR3 is 13 amino acids. V dropped 3 bases and J dropped 10 bases, with 13 bases sitting between them. Per germline, CDR1 SGHAT and CDR2 FQNNGV. The DNA of the CDR3 is TGTGCCAGCAGCTTCAGGGTTCTAAGGGAGCAGTTCTTC. This translates into CASSFRVLREQFF.